This is a list of T cell receptor beta chains from one sample in a study of identical twins. TCRdb re-called the 5' RACE reads through MiXCR, storing one row per CDR3 protein. The table lists around 370,000 distinct CDR3 sequences, 9% of them singletons. Sample: naive T cells sorted from blood. All receptors come from a woman aged 50 to 60 in good health. Both conserved end residues are part of each CDR3.

TRBV29-1	CSVGRTGNTGELFF
TRBV5-1	CASSAQSGINTGELFF
TRBV10-1	CASSDPGAGGSYNEQFF
TRBV20-1	CSTEAGVGETQYF
TRBV5-1	CASSLDLAGLYEQYF
TRBV28	CASSPGLASSYNEQFF
TRBV20-1	CSARTSGSRTYNEQFF
TRBV5-1	CASSPLGAEVGGYTF
TRBV20-1	CSATTRDTWNTEAFF
TRBV12-3/TRBV12-4	CASSPRLAGEETQYF
TRBV9	CASSVAGSASYEQYF
TRBV5-1	CASSWTGTGEDTQYF
TRBV6-6	CASREVGRGTEAFF
TRBV5-1	CASSLWASETQYF
TRBV4-1	CASSPPREAGNTIYF
TRBV29-1	CSVLAGAEFF
TRBV20-1	CSALGLAGDSNEQFF
TRBV10-3	CAISDRGGSYEQYF
TRBV20-1	CSAGRTSGLETQYF